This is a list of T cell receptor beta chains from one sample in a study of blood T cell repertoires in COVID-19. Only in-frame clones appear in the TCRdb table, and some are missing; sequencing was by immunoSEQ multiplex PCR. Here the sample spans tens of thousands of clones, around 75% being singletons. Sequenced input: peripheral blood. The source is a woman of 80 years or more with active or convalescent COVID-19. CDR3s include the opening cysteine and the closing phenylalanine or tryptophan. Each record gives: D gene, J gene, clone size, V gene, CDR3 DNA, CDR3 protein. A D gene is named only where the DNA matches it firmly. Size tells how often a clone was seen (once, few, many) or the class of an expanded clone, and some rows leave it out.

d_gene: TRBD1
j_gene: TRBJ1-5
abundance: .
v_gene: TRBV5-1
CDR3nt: TGCGCCAGCAGCTTGGCGGGGACAGAAGGCCAGCCCCAGCATTTT
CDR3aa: CASSLAGTEGQPQHF

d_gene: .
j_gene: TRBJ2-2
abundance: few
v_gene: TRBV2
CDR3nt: TGTGCCAGCAAACTGGGCAACACCGGGGAGCTGTTTTTT
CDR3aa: CASKLGNTGELFF

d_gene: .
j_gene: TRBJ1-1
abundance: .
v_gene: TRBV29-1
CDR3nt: TGCAGCGCAGTCAACTACAACCCATCGAACACTGAAGCTTTCTTT
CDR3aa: CSAVNYNPSNTEAFF

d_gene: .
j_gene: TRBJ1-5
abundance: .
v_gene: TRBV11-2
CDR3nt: TGTGCCAGCAGCTTAGATGGTCAGGGGAGCAATCAGCCCCAGCATTTT
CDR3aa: CASSLDGQGSNQPQHF

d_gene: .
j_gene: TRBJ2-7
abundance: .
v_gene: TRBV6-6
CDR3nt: TGTGCCAGCAGTTCTACAGGGGGGGGAACCTACGAGCAGTACTTC
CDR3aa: CASSSTGGGTYEQYF

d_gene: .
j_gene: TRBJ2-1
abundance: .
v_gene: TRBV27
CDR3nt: TGTGCCAGCAGCCTGCAGGTTAGCAATGAGCAGTTCTTC
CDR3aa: CASSLQVSNEQFF

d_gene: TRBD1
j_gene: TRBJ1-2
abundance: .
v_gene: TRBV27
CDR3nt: TGTGCCAGCAGTAATGGACAGGGTGGGGACTATGGCTACACCTTC
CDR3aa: CASSNGQGGDYGYTF

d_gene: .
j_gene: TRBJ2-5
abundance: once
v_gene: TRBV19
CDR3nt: TGTGCCAGTAGTATACAGATCCAAGAGACCCAGTACTTC
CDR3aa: CASSIQIQETQYF

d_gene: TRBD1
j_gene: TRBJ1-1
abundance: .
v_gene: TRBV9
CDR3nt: TGTGCCAGCAGCTTGGGACAGGACACTGAAGCTTTCTTT
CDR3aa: CASSLGQDTEAFF

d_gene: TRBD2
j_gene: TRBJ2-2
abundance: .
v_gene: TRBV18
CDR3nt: TGTGCCAGCTCACCCGCTCTAGCGGGAGAACGATCCGGGGAGCTGTTTTTT
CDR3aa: CASSPALAGERSGELFF

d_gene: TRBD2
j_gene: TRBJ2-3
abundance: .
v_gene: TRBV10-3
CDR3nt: TGTGCCATCGAGGCGGTGGGTAGCGGGGGCACAGATACGCAGTATTTT
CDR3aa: CAIEAVGSGGTDTQYF

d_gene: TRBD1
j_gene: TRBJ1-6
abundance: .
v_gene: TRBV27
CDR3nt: TGTGCCAGCATCTTCGACAGGGAAAATTCACCCCTCCACTTT
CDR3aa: CASIFDRENSPLHF

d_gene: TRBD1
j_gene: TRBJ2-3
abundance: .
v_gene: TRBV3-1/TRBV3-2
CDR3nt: TGTGCCAGCAGCCCCGGGACAGGGCTGGATACGCAGTATTTT
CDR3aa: CASSPGTGLDTQYF

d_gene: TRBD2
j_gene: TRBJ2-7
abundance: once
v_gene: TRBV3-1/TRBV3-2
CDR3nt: TGTGCCAGCAGCCAAGGACTAGACGGGAGGGACCACGAGCAGTACTTC
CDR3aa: CASSQGLDGRDHEQYF

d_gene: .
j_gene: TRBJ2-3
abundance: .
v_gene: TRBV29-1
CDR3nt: TGCAGCGTGGGATCGCGGGCGGTAGATACGCAGTATTTT
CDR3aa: CSVGSRAVDTQYF

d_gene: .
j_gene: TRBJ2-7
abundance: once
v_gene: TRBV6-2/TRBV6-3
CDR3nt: TGTGCCAGCAGTTACTCGAGTAGAGCCTACGAGCAGTACTTC
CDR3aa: CASSYSSRAYEQYF

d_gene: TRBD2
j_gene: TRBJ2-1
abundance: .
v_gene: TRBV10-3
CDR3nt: TGTGCCATCAGTGGGGGGACTAGCGGGGGACAGTTCTTC
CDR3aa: CAISGGTSGGQFF

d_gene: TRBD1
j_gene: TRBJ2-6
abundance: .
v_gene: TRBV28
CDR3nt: TGTGCCAGCAGTTTTCAGGGGGCGATCTCTGGGGCCAACGTCCTGACTTTC
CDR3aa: CASSFQGAISGANVLTF

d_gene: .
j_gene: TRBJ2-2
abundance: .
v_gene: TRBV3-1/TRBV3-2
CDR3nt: TGTGCCAGCAGCCATTTCGGGATCCCTAGCACCGGGGAGCTGTTTTTT
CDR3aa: CASSHFGIPSTGELFF

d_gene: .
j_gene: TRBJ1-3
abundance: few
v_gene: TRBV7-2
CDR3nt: TGTGCCAGCAGCTCCTACCCACAGGGCCCTGGAAACACCATATATTTT
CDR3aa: CASSSYPQGPGNTIYF

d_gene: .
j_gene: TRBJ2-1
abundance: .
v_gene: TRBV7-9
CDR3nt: TGTGCCAGCAGCTCCGACTTTGAAGCACCTGAGCAGTTCTTC
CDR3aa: CASSSDFEAPEQFF

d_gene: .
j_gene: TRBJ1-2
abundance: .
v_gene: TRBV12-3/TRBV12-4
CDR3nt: TGTGCCAGCAGTTTAAGCCAGGGGAGAGGCTACACCTTC
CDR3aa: CASSLSQGRGYTF

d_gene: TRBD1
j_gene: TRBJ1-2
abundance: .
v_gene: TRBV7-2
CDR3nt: TGTGCCAGCAGGCTAGGGACAGGGGGCAACTATGGCTACACCTTC
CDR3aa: CASRLGTGGNYGYTF

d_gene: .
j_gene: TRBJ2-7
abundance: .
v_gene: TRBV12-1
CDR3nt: TGTGCCAGCAGCACATGCCGGGACACCTCCTACGAGCAGTACTTC
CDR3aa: CASSTCRDTSYEQYF

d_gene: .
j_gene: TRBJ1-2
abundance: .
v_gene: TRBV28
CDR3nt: TGTGCCAGCAGTTCCCCGACCCCGTCGGGGGGTGGCTACACCTTC
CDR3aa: CASSSPTPSGGGYTF

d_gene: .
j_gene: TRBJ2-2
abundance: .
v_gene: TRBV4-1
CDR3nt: TGCGCCAGCAGCCCCTCCGTAACCGGGGAGCTGTTTTTT
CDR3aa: CASSPSVTGELFF

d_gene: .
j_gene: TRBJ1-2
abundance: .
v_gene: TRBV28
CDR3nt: TGTGCCAGCAGTTTGCACACCAAACCAGGGCCCGGCTACACCTTC
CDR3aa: CASSLHTKPGPGYTF

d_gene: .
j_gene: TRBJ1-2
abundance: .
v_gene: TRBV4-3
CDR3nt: TGCGCCAGCAGCCAAGGTGGGGGGGCCTTAACTACAGCTAACTATGGCTACACCTTC
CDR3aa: CASSQGGGALTTANYGYTF

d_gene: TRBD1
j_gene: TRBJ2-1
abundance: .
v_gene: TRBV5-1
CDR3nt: TGCGCCAGCAGCTCCACCGGGCAGGGACAGGGCTACAATGAGCAGTTCTTC
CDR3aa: CASSSTGQGQGYNEQFF

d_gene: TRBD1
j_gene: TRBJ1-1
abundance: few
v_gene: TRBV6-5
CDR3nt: TGTGCCAGCAGCCCCCCGGGACAGACTGAAGCTTTCTTT
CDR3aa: CASSPPGQTEAFF

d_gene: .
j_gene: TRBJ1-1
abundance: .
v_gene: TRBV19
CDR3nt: TGTGCCAGTAGTATGCAGGGGATGAACACTGAAGCTTTCTTT
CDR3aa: CASSMQGMNTEAFF

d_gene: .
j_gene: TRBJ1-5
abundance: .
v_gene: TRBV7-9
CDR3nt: TGTGCCAGCATGAGTCAGGGCAATCAGCCCCAGCATTTT
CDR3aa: CASMSQGNQPQHF

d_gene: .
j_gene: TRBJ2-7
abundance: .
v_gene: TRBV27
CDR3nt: TGTGCCAGCAGTTTGAGACAGAACTACGAGCAGTACTTC
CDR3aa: CASSLRQNYEQYF

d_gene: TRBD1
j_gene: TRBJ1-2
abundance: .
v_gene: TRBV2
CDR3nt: TGTGCCAGCAAGGGACAGGGGGCAGACTATGGCTACACCTTC
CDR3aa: CASKGQGADYGYTF

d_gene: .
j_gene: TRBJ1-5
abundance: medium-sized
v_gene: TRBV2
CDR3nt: TGTGCCACCTCGATCTTAGCGGCCCGTCAGCCCCAGCATTTT
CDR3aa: CATSILAARQPQHF

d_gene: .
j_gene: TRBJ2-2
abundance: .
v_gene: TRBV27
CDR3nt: TGTGCCAGCAGTTTATCCATGAACACCGGGGAGCTGTTTTTT
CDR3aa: CASSLSMNTGELFF

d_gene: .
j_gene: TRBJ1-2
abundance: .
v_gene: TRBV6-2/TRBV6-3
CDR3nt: TGTGCCAGCAGTTACGAGGTGTTCTATGGCTACACCTTC
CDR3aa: CASSYEVFYGYTF

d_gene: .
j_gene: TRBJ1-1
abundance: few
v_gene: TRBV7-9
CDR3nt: TGTGCCAGCAGCTTAGTGAATTTCCGGACTGAAGCTTTCTTT
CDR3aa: CASSLVNFRTEAFF

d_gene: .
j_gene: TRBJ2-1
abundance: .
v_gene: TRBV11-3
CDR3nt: TGTGCCAGCAGTGAGGGTACCGACAATGAGCAGTTCTTC
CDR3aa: CASSEGTDNEQFF